This paragraph reports one T cell receptor beta chain. Only one count was recorded for this clonotype. The antigen this receptor binds is unknown. Base quality data are lacking; no much larger clone is found one base away. Just one read gives weak support. The library was produced with RACE. For sequencing, a NextSeq 500 was employed. Library preparation attached unique molecular identifiers to individual cDNA molecules for quantitative, reproducible TCR counting. Each blood RNA sample was used to sequence both TCR alpha and TCR beta chains. Regarding the original processing steps: The median number of TCRs per sample was roughly 100,000, ranging from roughly 23,224 to 690,600. V, J and CDR3 annotation of the TCR reads was performed with the Decombinator software suite. For PS versus PT1 abundance plots, all samples were subsampled to the same number of TCRs (28,000). TCRs were defined as expanded if absent before sensitization and observed at least eight times at the 2-week time point. TCRdb reran the public reads through fastp at Q25 and MiXCR, keeping productive beta chains. Rows with a matching CDR3 protein are joined into one entry that keeps the most common DNA and genes. None of the V and J calls come from the authors' own analysis; TCRdb made them. The sample table holds about 81,000 distinct CDR3 sequences, of which roughly 10% were seen once. About 2.5% of the sample is held by the ten biggest clonotypes.

This sample was taken from a study of human T cells and chemical hapten exposure (dated by TCRdb to 2020 to 2023). With regard to the full study: For sensitization, 2% DPC in acetone was applied to a roughly 2 cm by roughly 2 cm area of upper inner arm skin. Patients additionally received weekly therapeutic DPC doses to the scalp throughout the roughly 25-week study period. Patch tests used Finn chambers with 0.01% DPC on the upper back, scored after 6 days by International Contact Dermatitis Research Group standards. Alopecia areata with under or over 50% scalp involvement, alopecia totalis and alopecia universalis were represented in the patient cohort, which was mostly female. Libraries were combined into a pool for sequencing, and differences in TCR yield between samples came mainly from small differences in library volumes within the pool. This study followed changes in the peripheral blood TCR repertoire in vivo during primary and secondary sensitization of alopecia patients to the hapten diphenylcyclopropenone (DPC). Blood was sampled from patients pre-sensitization (week 0) and at 2, 6 and about 24 weeks after DPC sensitization. Twenty-nine alopecia patients gave blood for TCR sequencing at one to four time points (pre-sensitization, 2, 6 and 24 weeks). Overall study outcomes, separate from this receptor: DPC sensitization did not change the number of TCRs with a frequency above 1 in 1000, and there was no evidence of changes in global repertoire structure. Significantly more large CDR3 similarity clusters were formed by expanded TCRs than by pre-sensitization or healthy control sets, consistent with antigen-driven responses. Patch test score was positively correlated with the number of PT1 expanded TCRs, with significance at thresholds 8, 16 and 32 but not at 4. All patients had alopecia, a presumed autoimmune disease, so their immune response might differ from that of healthy individuals. Repeated subsampling changed both the strength of the expansion versus patch-test correlation and the threshold at which the correlation became significant.

What the time point label conveys for this sample: patch test 2, 6 weeks after DPC sensitization. Read against the paper, the sample's treatment or condition label means: therapeutic diphenylcyclopropenone sensitization with weekly scalp DPC. At every patch-test visit, the blood draw took place before the patch test was put on. Patients were eligible if aged 18 to 70, diagnosed with alopecia and judged suitable for DPC therapy, and pregnant patients were excluded. Total RNA was extracted from unfractionated whole blood that had been collected in Tempus Blood RNA tubes. The cysteine opens and the phenylalanine closes a CDR3 of 14 amino acids. Just CDR3 DNA is preserved here, 42 bases in frame from base 1. Here V drops 6 bases and J drops 5 bases, and the junction holds 7 bases not matched to any gene. Looking up the germline V gene yields CDR1 WSHSY and CDR2 SAAADI.

Recombination joined TRBV10-2 with TRBJ2-5; TRBD2 fits 9 bases in the junction. The source of this sequence is a woman under 40 with alopecia areata. Some clones in this sample may be carry-over from other donors' samples. The input for sequencing was whole blood, taken in connection with sensitization to the hapten diphenylcyclopropenone (DPC). The CDR3 here reads CASRVVAGVETQYF. The DNA sequence is as follows: TGCGCCAGCAGGGTAGTAGCGGGAGTCGAGACCCAGTACTTC.